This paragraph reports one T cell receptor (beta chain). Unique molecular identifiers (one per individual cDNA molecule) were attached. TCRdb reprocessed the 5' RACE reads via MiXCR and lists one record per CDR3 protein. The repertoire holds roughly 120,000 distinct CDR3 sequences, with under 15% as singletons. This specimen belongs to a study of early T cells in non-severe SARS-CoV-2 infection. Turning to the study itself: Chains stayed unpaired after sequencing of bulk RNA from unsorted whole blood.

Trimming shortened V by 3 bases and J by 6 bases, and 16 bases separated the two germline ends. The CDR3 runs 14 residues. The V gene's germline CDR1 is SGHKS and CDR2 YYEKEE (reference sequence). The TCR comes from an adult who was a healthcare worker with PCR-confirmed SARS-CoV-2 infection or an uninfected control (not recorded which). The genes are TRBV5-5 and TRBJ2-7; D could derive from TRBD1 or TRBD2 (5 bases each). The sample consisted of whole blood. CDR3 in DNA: TGTGCCAGCAGCTGGGACCACACCTCTGGCGAGCAGTACTTC. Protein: CASSWDHTSGEQYF.